This T cell receptor beta chain was identified during a study of cytomegalovirus exposure and HLA in healthy donors. Across the whole study: Earlier, 117 million unique TCR beta sequences were recovered from around 190 million T cells by an analysis. Broader study findings: Previous analysis showed most TCR beta V segments were productive about 90% or about 30% of the time. Accurate prediction of most subjects' HLA-A and HLA-B alleles from TCR beta sequences was reported.

Per the germline V gene, CDR1 is SGHDT and CDR2 is YYEEEE. The CDR3 covers 16 residues. V was trimmed by 4 bases and J by 3 bases, leaving 16 bases between them. Researchers ran the PCR with 60 Vbeta and 13 Jbeta primers. Here immunoSEQ multiplex PCR was the method, and the copy in TCRdb shows in-frame clones only, minus some. This sample has tens of thousands of clones; 80% to 90% occur once, and the top ten carry 2.5% to 3%. As regards this clone: Its antigen is not identified.

Healthy bone marrow donors supplied every sample. The receptor comes from a boy aged 5-17 years in good health and CMV-seronegative. Sequencing was done on a sample of PBMCs. The chain uses TRBV5-6 and TRBJ1-4; the D is unclear. The CDR3 bases are TGTGCCAGCAGCCTCGCCTGGGGAGACTCTAATGAAAAACTGTTTTTT. This gives the protein CASSLAWGDSNEKLFF.